Given below is one T cell receptor beta chain in context. The sample originates from a study of T cells in localized non-small cell lung cancer. V was clipped by 4 bases and J by 2 bases, with 6 bases between them. The CDR3 has 12 amino acids. Germline loops: CDR1 SGHRS, CDR2 YFSETQ. This table comes from immunoSEQ multiplex PCR, and its TCRdb copy is limited to in-frame clones, with some not included. The repertoire includes 15,000 to 20,000 clones, over 70% of them detected once, and more than 25% sits in the top ten. This receptor was taken from a male donor at least 60 years old with stage I lung adenocarcinoma. Material: peripheral blood, obtained before any cancer treatment. The rearrangement uses TRBV5-1 and TRBJ2-5; TRBD2 is a possible D gene (6 bases). The CDR3 DNA is TGCGCCAGCAGCGCGGGACAAGAGACCCAGTACTTC. Its protein product is CASSAGQETQYF.